The T cell receptor (beta chain) under discussion was sequenced for a study of T-cell memory formation after mild COVID-19. MiXCR, run by TCRdb on the 5' RACE reads, gives a single entry per CDR3 protein. This sample carries hundreds of thousands of distinct CDR3 sequences, about a sixth of them seen once, and the ten largest clones take around 24%. V lost 5 bases to trimming and J lost 4 bases, with 8 bases between them. This CDR3 comprises 12 residues. Germline-derived CDR1 and CDR2 are SEHNR and FQNEAQ (reference sequence). Study outcomes and limitations: Several responding clones turned up in pre-infection memory, indicating that cross-reactive memory may have taken part. Shrinking CD4+ clones were chiefly CM and EM; CD8+ ones were chiefly EMRA.

In its sample, this clonotype was seen many times. As yet, its antigen is unknown. This TCR came from a man aged 18 to 30 who had mild COVID-19 (a few samples of this study predate the infection). Cell type and time point are not known. The sequencing input was PBMCs or a T cell subset sorted from them (not recorded which). This chain connects TRBV7-9 to TRBJ1-2; D gene ambiguous. The CDR3 DNA sequence: TGTGCCAGCAGCCCTTTTAGCTATGGCTACACCTTC. Encoded protein: CASSPFSYGYTF.